Listed here are 23 T cell receptor beta chains from one sample, sequenced in a study of cytomegalovirus exposure and HLA in healthy donors (dated by TCRdb to the late 2010s). Receptor amplification or capture employed the immunoSEQ multiplex PCR assay. For the multiplex PCR, a mixture combining 60 forward primers for TCR Vbeta segments and 13 reverse primers for TCR Jbeta segments was used. This is the immuneACCESS table as TCRdb keeps it, with only in-frame sequences that have V and J called. A part of the clones is gone; compared with another copy, unresolved V genes explain less than half, and the rest is unexplained. The sample includes roughly 180,000 clones, with over 60% observed a single time. In total, the top ten clones hold around 1.6% of the sample. Material for sequencing was PBMCs. These TCRs come from a man aged 18 to 29 in good health and CMV-seronegative.

V and J are TRBV6-6 and TRBJ2-3, with 7 bases matching TRBD2. The CDR3 totals 12 residues. In germline, CDR1 is MNHNY, CDR2 SVGAGI (reference sequence). This CDR3 reads CAVGGGTDTQYF. CDR3 DNA sequence: TGTGCGGTGGGCGGGGGTACAGATACGCAGTATTTT.

The chain recombines TRBV30 with TRBJ2-1; 10 bases agree with TRBD2. J was trimmed by 2 bases and V by 1 base; bases with no gene match: 2. Germline lookup yields CDR1 GTSNPN and CDR2 SVGIG (reference sequence). The CDR3 is 15 amino acids. The CDR3 coding sequence is TGTGCCTGGAGTGGGGGACTAGCGCCCTACAATGAGCAGTTCTTC. Protein product: CAWSGGLAPYNEQFF. The variable domain in full, with the rest retrieved from reference TRBV30 and TRBJ2-1, is SQTIHQWPATLVQPVGSPLSLECTVEGTSNPNLYWYRQAAGRGLQLLFYSVGIGQISSEVPQNLSASRPQDRQFILSSKKLLLSDSGFYLCAWSGGLAPYNEQFFGPGTRLTVL.

The chain couples TRBV7-9 to TRBJ2-1; the D gene is possibly TRBD2 (6 bases). Trimming took off 1 base at V and 3 bases at J, with 10 bases between the two ends. The germline CDR1 and CDR2 sequences are SEHNR and FQNEAQ (reference sequence). The CDR3 is 15 residues long. The CDR3 DNA reads as TGTGCCAGCAGCTTAGGGCCAGCGGGCTACAATGAGCAGTTCTTC. It is translated as CASSLGPAGYNEQFF.

The V gene is TRBV27, the J gene TRBJ1-6, with D tentatively TRBD1 (5 bases). The CDR3 loop spans 13 amino acids. Germline V CDR1 and CDR2: MNHEY, SMNVEV (reference sequence). Trimming shortened V by 7 bases and J by 6 bases, and 10 bases separated the two germline ends. CDR3 bases: TGTGCCAGCACACGACAGATTAATTCACCCCTCCACTTT. Protein product: CASTRQINSPLHF.

This clone occurred a few times. This chain joins TRBV28 and TRBJ1-2; perhaps TRBD1 as D (5 bases). CDR1 is MDHEN, CDR2 SYDVKM, per germline. The V gene lost 4 bases and the J gene lost 4 bases, with 13 bases spanning the gap. CDR3 length: 14 residues. The CDR3 sequence is CASSSAGTVYGYTF. For the CDR3, the DNA is TGTGCCAGCAGTTCCGCAGGGACTGTCTATGGCTACACCTTC.

The DNA for the CDR3 is TGTGCCAGCAGTTTATCGGACAGGGGGTACCTGATCTATGGCTACACCTTC. Encoded protein: CASSLSDRGYLIYGYTF. V usage is TRBV28 and J usage is TRBJ1-2; 10 bases align to TRBD1. Germline-derived CDR1 and CDR2 are MDHEN and SYDVKM. V dropped 1 base and J dropped 4; count of bases not matched to a gene: 9. The CDR3 spans 17 residues.

The CDR3, as DNA: TGTGCCAGCAGCTTAGTTAGTGCGGGGGCGAAGTCCTACGAGCAGTACTTC. Encoded protein: CASSLVSAGAKSYEQYF. The chain has TRBV7-2 and TRBJ2-7, with D tentatively TRBD2 (7 bases). CDR1 is SGHTA and CDR2 is FQGNSA in the germline V gene. V lost 1 base and J lost 1, with 17 bases in between. The CDR3 totals 17 residues.

The chain recombines TRBV30 with TRBJ2-5; a weak D match, TRBD1 (6 bases). TRBJ2-7 explains the end of the DNA better; the J call may be wrong. Germline values: CDR1 GTSNPN, CDR2 SVGIG (reference sequence). This CDR3 is 12 amino acids long. CDR3 sequence: CAWSTGPYEQYF. CDR3 sequence (DNA): TGTGCCTGGAGCACAGGGCCCTACGAGCAGTACTTC.

The sample holds one count of this clone. This rearrangement joins TRBV6-1 to TRBJ1-1; 9 nucleotides match TRBD1. J was trimmed by 0 bases and V by 3 bases; bases with no gene match: 2. Germline V gene lookup returns CDR1 MNHNS and CDR2 SASEGT. This CDR3 spans 15 amino acids. CDR3 nucleotides: TGTGCCAGCAGTGACGGGACAGGGATGAACACTGAAGCTTTCTTT. It translates to CASSDGTGMNTEAFF.

The chain employs TRBV6-6 and TRBJ2-4; tentatively, D is TRBD1 (5 bases). The germline V and J ends were trimmed by 4 bases and 0 bases, with 10 bases remaining between them. The CDR3 runs to 15 residues. Germline loops: CDR1 MNHNY, CDR2 SVGAGI (reference sequence). The CDR3 bases are TGTGCCAGCAGTTCTCCTCAGGGAGCCAAAAACATTCAGTACTTC. Translated, it gives CASSSPQGAKNIQYF.

This clone was counted only a few times. The chain links TRBV4-1 to TRBJ1-4, with 7 bases aligning to TRBD1. After removal of 1 base from V and 8 bases from J, the junction contained 7 bases not matched to a gene. CDR1 is MGHRA, CDR2 YSYEKL, per germline. The CDR3 covers 15 residues. CDR3 sequence (DNA): TGCGCCAGCAGCCAAGTGGACAGGTGGGACGAAAAACTGTTTTTT. This codes for CASSQVDRWDEKLFF.

The chain couples TRBV7-6 to TRBJ1-4; D may be TRBD1 (6 bases). This CDR3 is built from 15 residues. V was shortened by 5 bases and J by 3 bases, with 13 bases between the two germline ends. Germline-derived CDR1 and CDR2 are SGHVS and FNYEAQ. The CDR3 loop is CASSRYRDSNEKLFF. Written as DNA, the CDR3 is TGTGCCAGCAGCCGTTACAGGGATTCTAATGAAAAACTGTTTTTT.

The J gene is TRBJ2-3, the V gene TRBV4-2; 12 bases line up with TRBD1. The V gene end was trimmed by 1 base and the J gene end by 5 bases; junction bases not matched to a gene: 4. Germline CDR1 and CDR2: LGHNA and YNFKEQ. The CDR3 is 16 residues long. CDR3 bases: TGTGCCAGCAGCCAAGTGGGACAGGGGGCTGGAGATACGCAGTATTTT. This gives the protein CASSQVGQGAGDTQYF.

This sequence joins TRBV5-8 and TRBJ2-1; TRBD1 aligns across 8 bases. This CDR3 is built from 18 residues. Germline V gives CDR1 SGHTS, CDR2 YDEGEE. J lost 5 bases, V lost 4 bases, and 17 bases had no gene match. The CDR3 DNA is TGTGCCAGCAGCGAGGACAGGGAATGGTTTGGGAATCACAATGAGCAGTTCTTC. Translation gives CASSEDREWFGNHNEQFF.

The V call is TRBV5-1, the J call TRBJ2-5; possibly TRBD1 for D (5 bases). V shed 6 bases and J shed 5 bases, with 17 bases lying between them. Germline CDR1 SGHRS, CDR2 YFSETQ. The CDR3 spans 14 residues. This CDR3 reads CASTPQGAAETQYF. The CDR3 bases are TGCGCCAGCACCCCTCAGGGTGCTGCGGAGACCCAGTACTTC.

The chain has TRBV30 and TRBJ2-5; 10 positions agree with TRBD2. V lost 4 bases to trimming and J lost 2 bases; unmatched junction nucleotides: 4. CDR1 and CDR2 (germline): GTSNPN, SVGIG (reference sequence). This CDR3 contains 14 residues. CDR3 coding DNA: TGTGCCTGGAATTTACTAGCGGGACAAGAGACCCAGTACTTC. It yields the protein CAWNLLAGQETQYF.

The chain couples TRBV2 to TRBJ2-3, with 7 bases lining up with TRBD2. Germline lookup yields CDR1 SNHLY and CDR2 FYNNEI. CDR3 size: 15 residues. J lost 5 bases, V lost 7 bases, and 12 bases had no gene match. CDR3 sequence: CASKRASGVGDTQYF. In DNA, the CDR3 is TGTGCCAGCAAGAGAGCTAGCGGTGTGGGAGATACGCAGTATTTT. Complete variable domain (other parts from reference TRBV2 and TRBJ2-3): EPEVTQTPSHQVTQMGQEVILRCVPISNHLYFYWYRQILGQKVEFLVSFYNNEISEKSEIFDDQFSVERPDGSNFTLKIRSTKLEDSAMYFCASKRASGVGDTQYFGPGTRLTVL.

This clone was picked up a small number of times. V is TRBV4-1 and J is TRBJ2-1, with a possible D match to TRBD2 (6 bases). The CDR3 extends over 18 amino acids. Per germline, CDR1 MGHRA and CDR2 YSYEKL. The V end was cut by 3 bases, the J end by 0 bases, with 18 bases between. The CDR3 DNA is TGCGCCAGCAGCCAGTACTCCCCCCATAGCGGCTCCTACAATGAGCAGTTCTTC. It encodes CASSQYSPHSGSYNEQFF.

The chain links TRBV6-1 to TRBJ1-4; 7 nucleotides line up with TRBD1. J gave up 11 bases and V 6 bases, and 15 bases lay outside the gene matches. In germline, CDR1 is MNHNS, CDR2 SASEGT. The CDR3 sequence is 15 residues long. The CDR3 coding sequence is TGTGCCAGCAGGTCCCGGGACAGTCTCCGCGGGAAACTGTTTTTT. It encodes CASRSRDSLRGKLFF.

The rearrangement joins TRBV5-1 to TRBJ1-4; D is undetermined. V shed 4 bases and J shed 8 bases, with 18 bases lying between them. The germline CDR1 and CDR2 sequences are SGHRS and YFSETQ. The CDR3 totals 15 residues. CDR3 sequence (DNA): TGCGCCAGCAGCGCCCGGGATTCCGTAGGGGAAAAACTGTTTTTT. Its translation: CASSARDSVGEKLFF.

The V and J genes are TRBV6-5 and TRBJ1-2; D is undetermined. Per germline, CDR1 MNHEY and CDR2 SVGAGI. The CDR3 is 13 residues long. The V end lost 0 bases, the J end lost 13 bases, and 15 bases lay between the germline ends. CDR3 loop: CASSYSTTGSCTF. The CDR3, as DNA: TGTGCCAGCAGTTACTCGACTACCGGTAGCTGCACCTTC.

Notes on this clone: The junction departs from germline at one end; a sequencing error may be responsible. The V call is TRBV7-9, the J call TRBJ1-4, with D maybe TRBD1 (5 bases). CDR1 is SEHNR and CDR2 is FQNEAQ in the germline V gene (reference sequence). CDR3 length: 16 amino acids. The CDR3 loop is CSSSLGTQGFNEKLFF. DNA of the CDR3: TGTTCCAGCAGCTTAGGAACGCAGGGCTTTAATGAAAAACTGTTTTTT. The full variable domain, with the rest looked up from reference TRBV7-9 and TRBJ1-4, is DTGVSQNPRHKITKRGQNVTFRCDPISEHNRLYWYRQTLGQGPEFLTYFQNEAQLEKSRLLSDRFSAERPKGSFSTLEIQRTEQGDSAMYLCSSSLGTQGFNEKLFFGSGTQLSVL.

The chain uses TRBV5-1 and TRBJ1-2; possibly TRBD1 for D (6 bases). This CDR3 is 18 amino acids long. The V end was cut by 3 bases, the J end by 1 base, with 22 bases between. CDR1 and CDR2 (germline): SGHRS, YFSETQ. As DNA, the CDR3 is TGCGCCAGCAGCTGGAGACCAGGGGTCGTGGAGAATAACTATGGCTACACCTTC. Protein product: CASSWRPGVVENNYGYTF.